Listed below are T cell receptor beta chains from one sample, sequenced in a study of T-cell memory formation after mild COVID-19. TCRdb fed the 5' RACE reads into MiXCR, producing one record per CDR3 protein. The sample consists of about 560,000 distinct CDR3 sequences, roughly 22% of them appearing once. Sequences were obtained from PBMCs or a T cell subset sorted from them (not recorded which). These receptors originate from an adult woman who had mild COVID-19 (a few samples of this study predate the infection). Cell type and time point are not known. Both conserved end residues are part of each CDR3. Fields, in order: D gene, J gene, clone size, V gene, CDR3 protein, CDR3 DNA. The D gene is left open where the match is weak. Part of the rows lack a size; the others show once, few, many or a class for expanded clones.

TRBD2 | TRBJ2-5 | NA | TRBV4-1 | CASSRWTSGGRETQYF | TGCGCCAGCAGCCGTTGGACTAGCGGGGGGAGGGAGACCCAGTACTTC
TRBD2 | TRBJ2-1 | NA | TRBV9 | CASSPRLAVGEQFF | TGTGCCAGCAGCCCCAGACTAGCTGTTGGTGAGCAGTTCTTC
TRBD1 | TRBJ1-5 | NA | TRBV7-2 | CASSPDSRQGAQHF | TGTGCCAGCAGTCCCGACAGCCGGCAGGGGGCCCAGCATTTT
NA | TRBJ1-1 | few | TRBV20-1 | CSASGRPGNTEAFF | TGCAGTGCTAGTGGTCGGCCAGGGAACACTGAAGCTTTCTTT
TRBD1 | TRBJ2-2 | once | TRBV18 | CASSPRDRVGVRSTGELFF | TGTGCCAGCTCACCAAGGGACAGGGTTGGCGTTAGATCCACCGGGGAGCTGTTTTTT
TRBD1 | TRBJ2-7 | few | TRBV6-1 | CASSVDTGGVYEQYF | TGTGCCAGCAGTGTCGATACAGGGGGTGTCTACGAGCAGTACTTC
TRBD2 | TRBJ2-5 | few | TRBV29-1 | CSVEDFSSGILQETQYF | TGCAGCGTTGAAGATTTTTCTAGCGGGATCCTACAAGAGACCCAGTACTTC
NA | TRBJ2-2 | few | TRBV7-9 | CASSSFWDTGELFF | TGTGCCAGCAGCTCTTTTTGGGACACCGGGGAGCTGTTTTTT
TRBD1 | TRBJ2-7 | NA | TRBV29-1 | CSGGTGWYEQYF | TGCAGCGGCGGGACAGGGTGGTACGAGCAGTACTTC
NA | TRBJ2-3 | many | TRBV6-5 | CASRRVLGADTQYF | TGTGCCAGCAGGCGGGTCTTAGGGGCAGATACGCAGTATTTT
TRBD2 | TRBJ2-5 | NA | TRBV12-3/TRBV12-4 | CASSLTGGYGETQYF | TGTGCCAGCAGTTTGACGGGAGGGTACGGAGAGACCCAGTACTTC
NA | TRBJ2-4 | few | TRBV29-1 | CSASIINIQYF | TGCAGCGCCTCCATTATCAACATTCAGTACTTC
TRBD2 | TRBJ2-7 | few | TRBV19 | CASSAPGLPSYEQYF | TGTGCCAGTAGTGCGCCGGGACTACCCTCCTACGAGCAGTACTTC
TRBD2 | TRBJ2-1 | few | TRBV5-1 | CARLEPRGINEQFF | TGCGCCAGACTCGAGCCGCGGGGGATAAATGAGCAGTTCTTC
NA | TRBJ2-1 | NA | TRBV27 | CASSFGGRNNEQFF | TGTGCCAGCAGTTTTGGGGGCCGAAACAATGAGCAGTTCTTC
TRBD1 | TRBJ1-1 | NA | TRBV12-3/TRBV12-4 | CASSFGQVTEAFF | TGTGCCAGCAGTTTCGGACAGGTCACTGAAGCTTTCTTT
TRBD1 | TRBJ1-2 | NA | TRBV7-8 | CASKTGQGLSYTF | TGTGCCAGCAAAACGGGACAGGGATTGAGTTACACCTTC
TRBD2 | TRBJ2-1 | NA | TRBV9 | CASALASGGYNEQFF | TGTGCCAGCGCCCTAGCTAGCGGGGGGTACAATGAGCAGTTCTTC
TRBD2 | TRBJ2-1 | NA | TRBV30 | CAWREREVYNEQFF | TGTGCCTGGAGGGAGCGGGAGGTATACAATGAGCAGTTCTTC
NA | TRBJ1-1 | NA | TRBV9 | CASSVSPGENTEAFF | TGTGCCAGCAGCGTAAGTCCAGGGGAGAACACTGAAGCTTTCTTT
TRBD2 | TRBJ2-3 | NA | TRBV4-1 | CASSQGPGTSQNTQYF | TGCGCCAGCAGCCAAGGGCCCGGGACTAGCCAAAATACGCAGTATTTT
NA | TRBJ2-6 | NA | TRBV6-5 | CASSPGDNDVLTF | TGTGCCAGCAGCCCGGGGGATAACGACGTCCTGACTTTC